The text below deals with one T cell receptor (beta chain). This clonotype was counted between two and nine times. Its antigen remains undetermined. Base-call qualities are not available, and no considerably larger clone is one nucleotide away. Memory regulatory T cells were sorted as CD4+ CD45RA- CD25high cells. Tumor-draining lymph nodes were classified as non-invaded or invaded according to the absence or presence of metastatic tumor cells. T cells were pre-enriched with a Miltenyi Pan T Cell isolation kit before staining and sorting. Immunohistochemistry for estrogen receptor, progesterone receptor, HER2 and Ki-67 was used to characterize primary tumors. Within a few hours after surgery, the fresh surgical tissue was processed by cutting it into small fragments. Tissue fragments were enzymatically digested with Liberase TL plus DNase for 20 to 25 minutes and filtered through a 40-micrometer strainer. Sorting used a BD FACS Aria II with 98-99% purity, after DAPI live/dead staining. Sorted cells were lysed in TCL buffer, and RNA was purified using a Norgen Single Cell RNA purification kit that included DNase treatment.

The sample belongs to a study of draining lymph node invasion in breast cancer (TCRdb year 2020). A note on the overall study: Metastasis in lymph nodes was diagnosed using histology and cytokeratin immunohistochemistry and was confirmed with EpCAM/CD45 flow cytometry. In a separate targeted assay, sorted memory regulatory T cells and memory conventional CD4 T cells were compared across breast cancer tissues by bulk TCR-beta CDR3 sequencing. Lymph nodes from roughly 5 patients were covered by the separate targeted TCR sequencing, and for three of those patients the primary tumors were sequenced as well. Matched non-invaded and tumor-invaded tumor-draining lymph nodes plus the primary tumor were contributed by each patient, with both Treg and Tconv subsets profiled. Overall study outcomes, separate from this receptor: Detection of some of the top 100 tumor clones in both invaded and non-invaded nodes suggests recirculation between tumor and draining nodes. According to the targeted TCR-seq data, Tregs appeared to be more clonally expanded than Tconvs in every tissue, and both subsets had lower diversity in tumor than in lymph nodes. Shared TCRs between Treg and Tconv subsets were considered suggestive but not proof of common clonal origin. Data could not resolve whether Treg conversion occurred in a given organ or whether converted Tregs recirculated between nodes and tumor. In each tissue, about 13-25% of Treg TCRs were also present in Tconvs, a finding interpreted as suggesting peripheral induction of Tregs. The tumor top-100 clone tracking analysis was possible in only two patients.

Preparation of the library involved bulk RNA-seq. Instrument on record: Illumina HiSeq 2500. In the paper's pipeline: In the separate targeted TCR-seq dataset, CDR3 sequences were extracted from raw reads and quantified using MiXCR version 2.1.5 with default parameters. TCR-beta clones in the separate targeted TCR-seq dataset were defined according to the combination of V gene, J gene and CDR3 sequence. The separate targeted TCR-seq dataset was filtered by first dropping clones with fewer than three counts and then keeping only the 90% most strongly expressed clones in each sample. In the separate targeted TCR-seq dataset, Treg-Tconv overlap was calculated per tissue as the number of shared clones divided by the total number of Treg clones, multiplied by 100. TCRdb passed the public sequencing reads through fastp at Q25 and MiXCR, retaining productive beta sequences. One record per CDR3 amino acid sequence lists the most common genes and DNA. The V and J calls and clone size are TCRdb's, not the authors'. The sample contains around 2,700 distinct CDR3 sequences, more than 55% of them found a single time. The ten most abundant clones make up 2.5% to 3% of the sample.

Ends trimmed: V by 4 bases, J by 8 bases; bases unmatched to a gene: 9. The germline V gene specifies SQVTM as CDR1 and ANQGSEA as CDR2. Spanning cysteine to phenylalanine, the CDR3 consists of 15 amino acids. The retained sequence is limited to the CDR3, 45 bases, with the frame set at the first base. The sample comprised sorted memory Tregs from a lymph node. Explained via the paper, the cell subset or site label denotes: CD45RA-negative sorted CD4+ T cells (memory Tconv or effector/memory Treg). This TCR was sampled from a female donor with luminal breast cancer. The chain is made from TRBV29-1 and TRBJ2-1; 12 bases in the junction line up with TRBD2. The CDR3 region reads CSVGRRLAGDDEQFF. The DNA is TGCAGCGTTGGACGCCGACTAGCGGGGGACGATGAGCAGTTCTTC.